This T cell receptor beta chain was recorded in a study of blood T cell repertoires in COVID-19. Study-level information: Samples came from the United States, Italy and Spain, spanning acute and convalescent COVID-19. Sources were T cells, B-cell-depleted T cells, or PBMCs; the material itself was cDNA or gDNA.

Seattle's cohort entered during active infection and was followed longitudinally. As handled by the study authors: The authors estimated nucleated cell counts from reference gene primer amplification. This table comes from immunoSEQ multiplex PCR, and its TCRdb copy is limited to in-frame clones, with some not included. Clone size and the V and J calls come from that table; the DNA yielded D and trimming. There are hundreds of thousands of clones in the sample; more than 70% occur only once, and roughly 12% lies in the top ten. Specimen: peripheral blood. This clonotype was sampled from a woman between 45 and 65 years old with COVID-19, enrolled during active disease.

CDR3 amino acids: CASSLRLGGSGNTIYF. The DNA of the CDR3 is TGTGCCAGCAGCTTACGGCTGGGGGGCTCTGGAAACACCATATATTTT. The chain joins TRBV7-8 to TRBJ1-3; maybe TRBD1 (5 bases). The CDR3 has 16 amino acids. The V gene lost 2 bases and the J gene lost 0 bases, with 11 bases spanning the gap. Per germline, CDR1 SGHVS and CDR2 FQNEAQ. Supplemented by reference TRBV7-8 and TRBJ1-3, the full variable domain reads GAGVSQSPRYKVAKRGQDVALRCDPISGHVSLFWYQQALGQGPEFLTYFQNEAQLDKSGLPSDRFFAERPEGSVSTLKIQRTQQEDSAVYLCASSLRLGGSGNTIYFGEGSWLTVV.